Here is one T cell receptor (beta chain) with its context. Antigen specificity is unknown. The sample comes from a study of T cells in localized non-small cell lung cancer. Sequencing used immunoSEQ multiplex PCR; TCRdb keeps in-frame clones, though not all of them. The sample has 65,000 to 95,000 clones, over 60% seen once. General observations from the study: Adjacent lung had a median roughly 53 of the 100 largest tumor clones.

The germline CDR1 and CDR2 sequences are SNHLY and FYNNEI. V was clipped by 4 bases and J by 2 bases, with 7 bases between them. This CDR3 contains 13 residues. The sequenced sample was PBMCs, obtained before any cancer treatment. The J gene is TRBJ2-3, the V gene TRBV2; maybe TRBD1 (5 bases). This receptor was identified in a man between 40 and 70 years old with stage II squamous cell lung carcinoma. The CDR3 DNA reads as TGTGCCAGCAGTGGGGGCCCCACAGATACGCAGTATTTT. This sequence encodes CASSGGPTDTQYF.